A single sample gave rise to the 6 T cell receptor beta chains below, sequenced in a study of low-dose radiotherapy and immunotherapy resistance in tumors. The time point denotes: after trial treatment. Treatment defined: LDRT plus nivolumab, ipilimumab, low-dose cyclophosphamide and aspirin (RACIN trial). The PCR that amplified TCRs ran for around 21 cycles, relying on a constant-region primer and a V-primer adapter. Each CDR3 protein gets one entry after TCRdb re-called the reads with MiXCR. The table has tens of thousands of distinct CDR3 sequences, around 34% seen once. The specimen comprised PBMCs, sampled after low-dose radiotherapy plus immunotherapy. Receptors originate from a male donor with rectosigmoid adenocarcinoma.

This clonotype was recorded at least ten times. This sequence joins TRBV6-2 or TRBV6-3 and TRBJ1-1, with D perhaps TRBD1 (5 bases). The CDR3 loop spans 14 amino acids. CDR1 MNHEY and CDR2 SVGEGT come from the germline V gene. Trimming cost V 6 bases and J 1 base, with 12 bases left between them. The CDR3 sequence is CASRSYDRNTEAFF. CDR3 coding DNA: TGTGCCAGCAGAAGTTACGACAGGAACACTGAAGCTTTCTTT.

This clonotype was recorded many times. The chain employs TRBV7-2 and TRBJ2-6; D ambiguous. Germline assignment: CDR1 SGHTA and CDR2 FQGNSA. This CDR3 spans 14 amino acids. Trimming took 1 base from V and 3 from J, leaving 4 bases between them. CDR3 sequence: CASSLGSGANVLTF. DNA of the CDR3: TGTGCCAGCAGCTTAGGGAGTGGGGCCAACGTCCTGACTTTC. Supplemented by reference TRBV7-2 and TRBJ2-6, the full variable domain reads GAGVSQSPSNKVTEKGKDVELRCDPISGHTALYWYRQSLGQGLEFLIYFQGNSAPDKSGLPSDRFSAERTGGSVSTLTIQRTQQEDSAVYLCASSLGSGANVLTFGAGSRLTVL.

This clonotype came up many times. The chain carries TRBV7-9 and TRBJ2-2; TRBD2 matches at 10 bases. Germline loops: CDR1 SEHNR, CDR2 FQNEAQ (reference sequence). The CDR3 loop spans 16 amino acids. Germline trimming cut 8 bases from V and 1 base from J; bases unmatched to any gene: 7. The CDR3 loop is CASPGTSGMNTGELFF. The CDR3 coding sequence is TGTGCCAGCCCGGGCACTAGCGGGATGAACACCGGGGAGCTGTTTTTT.

In this sample, this clonotype turned up many times. The chain uses TRBV6-2 or TRBV6-3 and TRBJ2-1, with TRBD2 matching 12 bases. Germline V CDR1 and CDR2: MNHEY, SVGEGT. This CDR3 has 16 residues. Trimming removed 8 bases from V and 9 bases from J; junction bases left unmatched: 14. The CDR3 sequence is CASSHLAGGPISEQFF. CDR3 coding DNA: TGTGCCAGCTCTCACCTAGCGGGAGGGCCGATTAGTGAGCAGTTCTTC.

Remarks on this clonotype: This sequence is one base from a far larger clone and is likely a read error. The chain couples TRBV3-1 to TRBJ2-1, with 12 bases identical to TRBD2. J lost 13 bases, V lost 1 base, and 11 bases had no gene match. The CDR3 has 16 amino acids. Germline V gene sequence: CDR1 LGHDT, CDR2 YNNKEL (reference sequence). The CDR3 sequence is CASSQAASGRAETQFF. As DNA, the CDR3 is TGTGCCAGCAGCCAAGCAGCTAGCGGGAGGGCGGAGACCCAGTTCTTC.

The chain carries TRBV10-3 and TRBJ2-5, with 9 positions matching TRBD1. Germline CDR1 and CDR2: ENHRY and SYGVKD. This CDR3 has 16 amino acids. V was pared by 6 bases and J by 5 bases, with 13 bases of the junction left unmatched. CDR3 nucleotide sequence: TGTGCCATCAGGGCCAGTGTTACAGGGGGCGGTGAGACCCAGTACTTC. Its translation is CAIRASVTGGGETQYF.